This entry features one TCR beta chain sequence. Its antigen is unknown. This sample is drawn from a study of CD8 T cells in Susac syndrome. Findings of the study overall: Only a relatively small number of individuals were included in the TCR sequencing and HLA analysis.

The authors reverse transcribed roughly 0.5 to 1 ug RNA with random hexamers. TCRdb itself ran the immunoSEQ multiplex PCR reads through MiXCR, one entry per CDR3 protein. The sample has 250,000 to 300,000 distinct CDR3 sequences; approximately 91% are singletons. The CDR3 covers 16 residues. Per germline, CDR1 SEHNR and CDR2 FQNEAQ (reference sequence). Trimming took 5 bases from V and 5 from J, leaving 21 bases between them. This TCR was sampled from a human donor with multiple sclerosis. The chain joins TRBV7-9 to TRBJ2-5; perhaps TRBD1 as D (8 bases). Material: CD8+ T cells from PBMCs. The CDR3 reads CASSQRQGRDVETQYF. The CDR3 DNA follows: TGTGCCAGCAGCCAAAGACAGGGGAGGGATGTGGAGACCCAGTACTTC.